This TCR beta chain was profiled in a study of blood T cell repertoires in COVID-19. About the study: The origin of the acute and convalescent COVID-19 samples was the United States, Italy and Spain.

TCRdb keeps only in-frame clones here, not all; method: immunoSEQ multiplex PCR. This sample has 300,000 to 350,000 clones; around 89% occur once, and the top ten carry roughly 4.3%. Across under 25 US areas, participants ranged in age from roughly 18 to 95 years. The CDR3 totals 14 residues. The sample taken for sequencing was PBMCs or T cells enriched from blood (not recorded which). The chain joins TRBV21-1 to TRBJ2-7; the D call in the table, TRBD1, was not verified against the DNA. TRBV21-1 is a recognized pseudogene. This sequence originates from a woman younger than 30 with acute COVID-19. Here the CDR3 reads CASSIGQGGYEQYF. DNA of the CDR3: TGTGCCAGCAGCATCGGACAGGGAGGGTACGAGCAGTACTTC.